These 14 T cell receptor beta chains were sequenced from one sample in a study of OX40 agonist ivuxolimab in advanced cancers. Clones were read by immunoSEQ multiplex PCR, and TCRdb kept only the in-frame ones, dropping some. The sample records 35,000 to 45,000 clones, approximately 92% being singletons. The source was CD4+ or CD8+ T cells sorted from blood, collected in a trial of the OX40 agonist ivuxolimab. Receptor source: an adult with an advanced solid tumor such as melanoma, head and neck, liver or kidney cancer.

V gene TRBV5-4 combines with J gene TRBJ1-2; the D gene is possibly TRBD1 (5 bases). The CDR3 runs 15 residues. CDR1 is SGHNT and CDR2 is YYREEE in the germline V gene (reference sequence). The ends were cut back, 1 base at V and 7 bases at J, with 17 bases in the middle. DNA for the CDR3: TGTGCCAGCAGCTTGTGGGATCAGGGTTTTGCTGGCTACACCTTC. The encoded protein is CASSLWDQGFAGYTF.

This clone was found once. The gene calls are TRBV30 and TRBJ1-2; no clear D. V lost 7 bases, J lost 8 bases, and 11 bases lay in between. This CDR3 has 10 residues. Germline CDR1 GTSNPN, CDR2 SVGIG (reference sequence). The CDR3 loop is CASGPGGYTF. The CDR3 nucleotides are TGTGCCTCCGGGCCTGGGGGCTACACCTTC.

The V and J genes are TRBV7-2 and TRBJ2-4, with TRBD2 matching over 10 bases. This CDR3 region has 14 residues. CDR1 SGHTA and CDR2 FQGNSA come from the germline V gene. V lost 7 bases and J lost 7; bases outside the gene matches: 7. This chain's CDR3 is CASISSGSGNIQYF. The CDR3 nucleotides are TGTGCCAGCATCTCTAGCGGGAGTGGGAACATTCAGTACTTC.

This clone has just one count. The CDR3 region is CASSKGRQSYGYTF. The CDR3 coding sequence is TGTGCCAGCAGTAAGGGGAGACAGTCCTATGGCTACACCTTC. The chain has TRBV27 and TRBJ1-2; maybe TRBD1 (5 bases). This CDR3 comprises 14 residues. Germline assignment: CDR1 MNHEY and CDR2 SMNVEV (reference sequence). Trimming shortened V by 5 bases and J by 4 bases, and 14 bases separated the two germline ends.

This clone occurred a few times. The V call is TRBV7-2, the J call TRBJ1-1, with 7 bases lining up with TRBD1. The CDR3 has 17 amino acids. After removal of 4 bases from V and 4 bases from J, the junction contained 15 bases not matched to a gene. Per germline, CDR1 SGHTA and CDR2 FQGNSA. CDR3: CASSSPFAKQGSTEAFF. CDR3 bases: TGTGCCAGCAGCTCCCCTTTCGCGAAACAGGGGAGCACTGAAGCTTTCTTT.

V is TRBV5-5 and J is TRBJ2-5, with 8 bases aligning to TRBD1. The germline V gene has CDR1 SGHKS and CDR2 YYEKEE (reference sequence). The CDR3 has 14 amino acids. The V gene end was trimmed by 1 base and the J gene end by 4 bases; junction bases not matched to a gene: 3. This CDR3 reads CASSLYGTGETQYF. The CDR3, as DNA: TGTGCCAGCAGCTTGTATGGGACAGGAGAGACCCAGTACTTC.

V is TRBV19 and J is TRBJ2-1, with 7 positions matching TRBD2. V gave up 4 bases and J gave up 10 bases; unmatched junction bases: 1. The CDR3 extends over 11 amino acids. From germline, CDR1 is LNHDA and CDR2 SQIVND (reference sequence). CDR3 nucleotides: TGTGCCAGTAGTAGGGGACTAGAGCAGTTCTTC. This sequence encodes CASSRGLEQFF.

The chain recombines TRBV9 with TRBJ1-4, with a tentative D call TRBD1 (5 bases). Germline values: CDR1 SGDLS, CDR2 YYNGEE. Trimming pared 4 bases from V and 2 bases from J, leaving 9 bases between. CDR3 size: 14 residues. The CDR3 protein is CASSPGGTNEKLFF. As DNA, the CDR3 is TGTGCCAGCAGCCCCGGGGGGACTAATGAAAAACTGTTTTTT.

V gene TRBV19 combines with J gene TRBJ1-1; D call uncertain. Between the trimmed V and J ends, which lost 8 bases and 6 bases, there was a span of 16 bases. The V gene's germline CDR1 is LNHDA and CDR2 SQIVND (reference sequence). The CDR3 loop spans 13 amino acids. The CDR3 DNA follows: TGTGCCAGTTCAACCGGCCCACGCCCTGAAGCTTTCTTT. Translating it yields CASSTGPRPEAFF.

The gene calls are TRBV7-2 and TRBJ2-7; the D gene is possibly TRBD1 (6 bases). The CDR3 has 18 residues. Trimming took 3 bases from V and 3 from J, leaving 24 bases between them. From germline, CDR1 is SGHTA and CDR2 FQGNSA. DNA of the CDR3: TGTGCCAGCAGCTTTGGGGGTGGGGGCCGCACGGCATTCTACGAGCAGTACTTC. It codes for CASSFGGGGRTAFYEQYF.

J is TRBJ1-2 and V is TRBV5-1; 8 nucleotides match TRBD1. The CDR3 consists of 15 residues. Germline loops: CDR1 SGHRS, CDR2 YFSETQ. Germline trimming cut 0 bases from V and 4 bases from J; bases unmatched to any gene: 5. The CDR3 region is CASSLGTGPVYGYTF. In DNA, the CDR3 is TGCGCCAGCAGCTTGGGGACAGGGCCCGTCTATGGCTACACCTTC.

This clone showed up just a few times. This chain connects TRBV6-6 to TRBJ1-5, with unresolved D. Trimming removed 5 bases at V and 6 bases at J, with 14 bases between. Germline values: CDR1 MNHNY, CDR2 SVGAGI (reference sequence). The CDR3 loop spans 14 amino acids. CDR3: CASSVGQVLQPQHF. As DNA, the CDR3 is TGTGCCAGCAGTGTCGGGCAGGTCCTTCAGCCCCAGCATTTT.

The rearrangement links TRBV6-1 to TRBJ1-2; D not certain. Trimming cost V 1 base and J 2 bases, with 8 bases left between them. Germline CDR1 is MNHNS and CDR2 is SASEGT. The length of the CDR3 is 14 residues. In DNA form, the CDR3 reads TGTGCCAGCAGTGAAGGACCGTCCAACTATGGCTACACCTTC. Protein: CASSEGPSNYGYTF.

The chain employs TRBV6-1 and TRBJ2-5, with no clear D. The ends were cut back, 6 bases at V and 5 bases at J, with 19 bases in the middle. Germline values: CDR1 MNHNS, CDR2 SASEGT. The CDR3 is made up of 15 amino acids. The CDR3 is CASRVLQSGYETQYF. The DNA for the CDR3 is TGTGCCAGCAGGGTATTGCAGTCCGGTTATGAGACCCAGTACTTC.